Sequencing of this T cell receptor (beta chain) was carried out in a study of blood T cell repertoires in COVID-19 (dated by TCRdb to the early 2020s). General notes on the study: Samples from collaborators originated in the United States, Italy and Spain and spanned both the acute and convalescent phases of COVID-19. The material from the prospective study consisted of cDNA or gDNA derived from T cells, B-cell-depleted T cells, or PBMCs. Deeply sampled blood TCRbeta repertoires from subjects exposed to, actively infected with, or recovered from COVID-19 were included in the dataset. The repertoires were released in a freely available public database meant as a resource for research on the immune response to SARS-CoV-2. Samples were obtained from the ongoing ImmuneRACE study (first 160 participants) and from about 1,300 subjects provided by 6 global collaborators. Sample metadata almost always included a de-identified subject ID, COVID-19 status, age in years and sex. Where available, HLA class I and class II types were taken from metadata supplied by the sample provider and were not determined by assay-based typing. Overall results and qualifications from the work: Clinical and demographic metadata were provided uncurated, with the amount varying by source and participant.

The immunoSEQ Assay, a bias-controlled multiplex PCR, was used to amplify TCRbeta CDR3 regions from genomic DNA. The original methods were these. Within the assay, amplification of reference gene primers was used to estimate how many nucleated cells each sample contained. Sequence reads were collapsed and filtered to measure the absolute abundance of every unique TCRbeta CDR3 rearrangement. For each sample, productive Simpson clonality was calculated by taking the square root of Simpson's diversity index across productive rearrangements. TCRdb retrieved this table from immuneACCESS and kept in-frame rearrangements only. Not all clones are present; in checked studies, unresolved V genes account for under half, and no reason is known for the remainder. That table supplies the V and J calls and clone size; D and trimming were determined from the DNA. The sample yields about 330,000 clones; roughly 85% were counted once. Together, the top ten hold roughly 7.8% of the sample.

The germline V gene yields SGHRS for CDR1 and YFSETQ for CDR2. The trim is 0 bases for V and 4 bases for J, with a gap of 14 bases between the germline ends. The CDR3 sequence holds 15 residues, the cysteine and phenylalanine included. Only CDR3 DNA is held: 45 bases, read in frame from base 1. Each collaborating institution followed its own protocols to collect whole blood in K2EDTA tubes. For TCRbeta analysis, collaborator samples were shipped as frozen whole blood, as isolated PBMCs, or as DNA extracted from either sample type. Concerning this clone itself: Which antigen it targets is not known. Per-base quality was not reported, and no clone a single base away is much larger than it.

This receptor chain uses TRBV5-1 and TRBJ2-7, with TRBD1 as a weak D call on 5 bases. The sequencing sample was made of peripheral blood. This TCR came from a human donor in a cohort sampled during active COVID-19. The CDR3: CASSLGGAGMYEQYF. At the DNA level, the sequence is TGCGCCAGCAGCTTGGGGGGCGCCGGTATGTACGAGCAGTACTTC.